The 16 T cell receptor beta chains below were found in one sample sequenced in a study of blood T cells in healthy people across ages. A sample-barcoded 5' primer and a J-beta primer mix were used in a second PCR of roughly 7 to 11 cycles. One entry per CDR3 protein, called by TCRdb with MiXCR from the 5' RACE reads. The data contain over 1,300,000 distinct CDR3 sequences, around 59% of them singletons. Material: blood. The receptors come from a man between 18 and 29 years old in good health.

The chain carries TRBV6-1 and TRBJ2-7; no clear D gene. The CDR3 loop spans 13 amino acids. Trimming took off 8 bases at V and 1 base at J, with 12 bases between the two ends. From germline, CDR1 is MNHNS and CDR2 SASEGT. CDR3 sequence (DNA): TGTGCCAGCGGGCGAGAGGAATCCTACGAGCAGTACTTC. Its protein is CASGREESYEQYF.

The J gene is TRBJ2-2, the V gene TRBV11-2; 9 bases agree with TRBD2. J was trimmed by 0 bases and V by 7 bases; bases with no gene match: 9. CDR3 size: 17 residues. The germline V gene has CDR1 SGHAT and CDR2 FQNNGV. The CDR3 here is CASTGVAGDANTGELFF. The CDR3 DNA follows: TGTGCCAGCACGGGGGTAGCGGGGGATGCGAACACCGGGGAGCTGTTTTTT.

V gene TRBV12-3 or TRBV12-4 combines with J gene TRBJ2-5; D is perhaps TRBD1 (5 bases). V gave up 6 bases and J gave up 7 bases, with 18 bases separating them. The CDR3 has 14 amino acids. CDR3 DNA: TGTGCCAGCAGACGTGCAGGGTCTGGTGGGACCCAGTACTTC. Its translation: CASRRAGSGGTQYF.

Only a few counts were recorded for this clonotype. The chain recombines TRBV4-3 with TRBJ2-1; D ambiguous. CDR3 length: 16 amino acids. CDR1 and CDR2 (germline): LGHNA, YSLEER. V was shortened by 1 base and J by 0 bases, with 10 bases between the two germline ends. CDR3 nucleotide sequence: TGCGCCAGCAGCCAAGCTGCGGCGAGCTCCTACAATGAGCAGTTCTTC. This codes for CASSQAAASSYNEQFF.

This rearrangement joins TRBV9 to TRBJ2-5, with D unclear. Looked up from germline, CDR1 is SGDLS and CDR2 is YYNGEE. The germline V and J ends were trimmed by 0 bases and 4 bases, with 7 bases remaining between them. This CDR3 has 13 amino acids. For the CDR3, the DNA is TGTGCCAGCAGCGTAGTCCCTGGAGAGACCCAGTACTTC. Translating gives CASSVVPGETQYF.

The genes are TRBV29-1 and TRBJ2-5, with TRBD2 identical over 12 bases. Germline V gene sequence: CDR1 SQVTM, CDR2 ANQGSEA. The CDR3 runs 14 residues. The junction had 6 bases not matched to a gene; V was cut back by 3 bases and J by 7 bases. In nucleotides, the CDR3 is TGCAGCGTTGAGACTAGCGGGGGAGCGGGGACCCAGTACTTC. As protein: CSVETSGGAGTQYF.

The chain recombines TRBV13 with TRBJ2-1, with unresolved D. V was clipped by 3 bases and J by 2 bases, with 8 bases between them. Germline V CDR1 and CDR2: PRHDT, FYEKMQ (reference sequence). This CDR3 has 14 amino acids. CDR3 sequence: CASSLAQTYNEQFF. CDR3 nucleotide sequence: TGTGCCAGCAGCTTGGCCCAAACCTACAATGAGCAGTTCTTC.

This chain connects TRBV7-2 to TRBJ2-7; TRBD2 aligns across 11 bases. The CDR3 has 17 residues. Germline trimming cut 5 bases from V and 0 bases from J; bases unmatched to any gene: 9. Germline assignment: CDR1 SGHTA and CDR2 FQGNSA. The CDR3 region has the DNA TGTGCCAGCAGCGTAACTAGCGGGGGCCACAGCTCCTACGAGCAGTACTTC. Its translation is CASSVTSGGHSSYEQYF.

The CDR3 coding sequence is TGTGCCATCAGTGACACGGTTGGAGCTTTCTTT. Protein: CAISDTVGAFF. The chain couples TRBV10-3 to TRBJ1-1, with D unresolved. The V end was cut by 3 bases, the J end by 10 bases, with 9 bases between. Germline lookup yields CDR1 ENHRY and CDR2 SYGVKD. The CDR3 totals 11 residues.

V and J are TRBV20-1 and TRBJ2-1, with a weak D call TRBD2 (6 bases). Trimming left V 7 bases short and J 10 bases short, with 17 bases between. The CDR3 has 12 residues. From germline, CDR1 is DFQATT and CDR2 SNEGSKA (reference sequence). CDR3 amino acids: CSVGIAAQEQFF. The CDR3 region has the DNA TGCAGTGTAGGGATAGCGGCTCAAGAGCAGTTCTTC.

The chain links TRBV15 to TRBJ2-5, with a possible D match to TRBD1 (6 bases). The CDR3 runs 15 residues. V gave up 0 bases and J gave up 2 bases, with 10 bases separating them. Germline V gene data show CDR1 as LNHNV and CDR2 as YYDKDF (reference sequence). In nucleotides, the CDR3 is TGTGCCACCAGCAGAGATTGGCAGGGGCAAGAGACCCAGTACTTC. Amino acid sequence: CATSRDWQGQETQYF.

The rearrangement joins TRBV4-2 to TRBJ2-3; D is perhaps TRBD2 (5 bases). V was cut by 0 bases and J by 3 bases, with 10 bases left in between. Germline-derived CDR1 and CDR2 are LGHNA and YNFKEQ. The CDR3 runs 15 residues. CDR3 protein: CASSQDGVSTDTQYF. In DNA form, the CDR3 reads TGTGCCAGCAGCCAAGACGGGGTGTCGACAGATACGCAGTATTTT.

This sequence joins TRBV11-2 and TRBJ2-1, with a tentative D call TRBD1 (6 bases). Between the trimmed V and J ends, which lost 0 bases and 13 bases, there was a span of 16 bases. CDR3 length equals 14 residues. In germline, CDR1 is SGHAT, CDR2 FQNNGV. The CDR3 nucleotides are TGTGCCAGCAGCTTAGATCGGATAGGGGGTACCCAGTTCTTC. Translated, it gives CASSLDRIGGTQFF.

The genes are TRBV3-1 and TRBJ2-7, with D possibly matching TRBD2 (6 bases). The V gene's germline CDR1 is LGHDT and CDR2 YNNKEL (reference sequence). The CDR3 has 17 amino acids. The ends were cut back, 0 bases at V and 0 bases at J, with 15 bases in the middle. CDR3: CASSQDHGGVPSYEQYF. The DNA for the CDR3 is TGTGCCAGCAGCCAAGATCATGGCGGGGTGCCCTCCTACGAGCAGTACTTC.

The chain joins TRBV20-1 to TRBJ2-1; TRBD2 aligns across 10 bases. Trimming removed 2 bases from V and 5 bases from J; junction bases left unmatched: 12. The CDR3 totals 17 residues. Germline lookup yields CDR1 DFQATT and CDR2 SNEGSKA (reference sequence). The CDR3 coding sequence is TGCAGTGCTAGAAACCAGCGGGAGGGCCGGGTTGACAATGAGCAGTTCTTC. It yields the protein CSARNQREGRVDNEQFF.

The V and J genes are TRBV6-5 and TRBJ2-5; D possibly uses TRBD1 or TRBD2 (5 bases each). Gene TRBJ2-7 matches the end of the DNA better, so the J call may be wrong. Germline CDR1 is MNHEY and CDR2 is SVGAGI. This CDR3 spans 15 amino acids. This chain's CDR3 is CASSYSIGGYNEQYF. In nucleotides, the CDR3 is TGTGCCAGCAGTTACTCGATTGGGGGTTACAACGAGCAGTACTTC.